A selection of T cell receptor beta chains follows, all from one sample in a study of blood T cell repertoires in COVID-19. TCRdb's table, derived via immunoSEQ multiplex PCR, lists solely in-frame clones and lacks some. The profile covers around 100,000 clones, with 84% appearing a single time and around 4.5% taken by the ten largest. Material: peripheral blood. The source of these receptors is a human donor in a cohort sampled during active COVID-19. Both conserved end residues are part of each CDR3. The order of the fields is clone size, D gene, V gene, J gene, CDR3 protein, CDR3 DNA. D genes are given only for firm matches. Rows may omit the clone size; those that give it use once, few, many or a size class.

clone_size: .
d_call: TRBD1
v_call: TRBV11-2
j_call: TRBJ1-4
cdr3_aa: CASSRSQGTVNEKLFF
cdr3_nt: TGTGCCAGCAGCCGATCACAGGGGACCGTCAACGAAAAACTGTTTTTT

clone_size: .
d_call: .
v_call: TRBV11-1
j_call: TRBJ2-3
cdr3_aa: CASSLPGTDTQYF
cdr3_nt: TGTGCCAGCAGCTTACCAGGAACAGATACGCAGTATTTT

clone_size: .
d_call: .
v_call: TRBV3-1/TRBV3-2
j_call: TRBJ2-5
cdr3_aa: CASSQGPQETQYF
cdr3_nt: TGTGCCAGCAGCCAGGGGCCGCAAGAGACCCAGTACTTC

clone_size: .
d_call: .
v_call: TRBV18
j_call: TRBJ2-1
cdr3_aa: CASSQTSDSYNEQFF
cdr3_nt: TGTGCCAGCTCCCAAACGTCGGACAGCTACAATGAGCAGTTCTTC

clone_size: .
d_call: TRBD2
v_call: TRBV9
j_call: TRBJ2-2
cdr3_aa: CASSVPAGGPVGTGELFF
cdr3_nt: TGTGCCAGCAGCGTCCCAGCGGGGGGGCCGGTGGGGACCGGGGAGCTGTTTTTT

clone_size: .
d_call: TRBD1
v_call: TRBV18
j_call: TRBJ2-2
cdr3_aa: CASSPGTANTGELFF
cdr3_nt: TGTGCCAGCTCCCCCGGGACAGCGAACACCGGGGAGCTGTTTTTT

clone_size: .
d_call: TRBD2
v_call: TRBV7-2
j_call: TRBJ2-5
cdr3_aa: CASSLVRLAEKYF
cdr3_nt: TGTGCCAGCAGCTTAGTGCGGCTAGCGGAAAAGTACTTC

clone_size: once
d_call: TRBD1
v_call: TRBV7-8
j_call: TRBJ2-7
cdr3_aa: CASSPSDRVYEQYF
cdr3_nt: TGTGCCAGCAGCCCCTCGGACAGGGTCTACGAGCAGTACTTC

clone_size: .
d_call: TRBD1
v_call: TRBV2
j_call: TRBJ1-4
cdr3_aa: CASRKDRGGEKLFF
cdr3_nt: TGTGCCAGCAGGAAAGACAGGGGTGGAGAAAAACTGTTTTTT

clone_size: .
d_call: TRBD2
v_call: TRBV7-9
j_call: TRBJ2-5
cdr3_aa: CASSFGTRQETQYF
cdr3_nt: TGTGCCAGCAGCTTCGGGACTAGACAAGAGACCCAGTACTTC

clone_size: .
d_call: .
v_call: TRBV11-3
j_call: TRBJ2-3
cdr3_aa: CASSSLGGAGQYF
cdr3_nt: TGTGCCAGCAGCTCCCTAGGCGGGGCGGGGCAGTATTTT

clone_size: .
d_call: .
v_call: TRBV7-3
j_call: TRBJ1-1
cdr3_aa: CASSLMGHQNTEAFF
cdr3_nt: TGTGCCAGCAGCTTAATGGGACACCAGAACACTGAAGCTTTCTTT

clone_size: .
d_call: TRBD1
v_call: TRBV7-3
j_call: TRBJ1-2
cdr3_aa: CASSSNSDRVPHF
cdr3_nt: TGTGCCAGCAGCTCAAATTCGGACAGGGTACCTCACTTC

clone_size: .
d_call: .
v_call: TRBV7-9
j_call: TRBJ1-5
cdr3_aa: CASSGGPGGNQPQHF
cdr3_nt: TGTGCCAGCAGCGGAGGCCCGGGAGGCAATCAGCCCCAGCATTTT

clone_size: .
d_call: .
v_call: TRBV28
j_call: TRBJ1-2
cdr3_aa: CASTFEGRGQWPGYTF
cdr3_nt: TGTGCCAGCACGTTCGAGGGCAGGGGCCAATGGCCTGGCTACACCTTC

clone_size: .
d_call: .
v_call: TRBV5-4
j_call: TRBJ2-1
cdr3_aa: CASSKKMNLGSGRLGEQFF
cdr3_nt: TGTGCCAGCAGCAAAAAGATGAACCTTGGTAGCGGACGTCTAGGGGAGCAGTTCTTC

clone_size: few
d_call: TRBD2
v_call: TRBV28
j_call: TRBJ2-7
cdr3_aa: CASSSSGPSSYEQYF
cdr3_nt: TGTGCCAGCAGTTCTAGCGGGCCAAGCTCCTACGAGCAGTACTTC

clone_size: many
d_call: TRBD2
v_call: TRBV4-2
j_call: TRBJ2-2
cdr3_aa: CASSLGLQNTGELFF
cdr3_nt: TGTGCCAGCAGCCTGGGACTACAGAACACCGGGGAGCTGTTTTTT

clone_size: .
d_call: TRBD1
v_call: TRBV10-3
j_call: TRBJ1-1
cdr3_aa: CAISPGQGMNTEAFF
cdr3_nt: TGTGCCATCTCCCCGGGACAGGGTATGAACACTGAAGCTTTCTTT

clone_size: .
d_call: TRBD1
v_call: TRBV6-2/TRBV6-3
j_call: TRBJ1-2
cdr3_aa: CASSLRRGQGLGYGYTF
cdr3_nt: TGTGCCAGCAGTTTACGACGGGGACAGGGGCTGGGGTATGGCTACACCTTC

clone_size: .
d_call: TRBD1
v_call: TRBV7-2
j_call: TRBJ1-1
cdr3_aa: CASSSQGALEAFF
cdr3_nt: TGTGCCAGCAGCTCGCAGGGGGCCCTTGAAGCTTTCTTT

clone_size: .
d_call: TRBD2
v_call: TRBV7-2
j_call: TRBJ2-7
cdr3_aa: CASSLAGTRVGHEQYF
cdr3_nt: TGTGCCAGCAGCTTAGCGGGGACTAGGGTGGGCCACGAGCAGTACTTC

clone_size: .
d_call: .
v_call: TRBV7-9
j_call: TRBJ2-5
cdr3_aa: CASSFPGVETQYF
cdr3_nt: TGTGCCAGCAGCTTCCCGGGGGTGGAGACCCAGTACTTC

clone_size: .
d_call: .
v_call: TRBV24-1
j_call: TRBJ1-2
cdr3_aa: CATSGTDYGYTF
cdr3_nt: TGTGCCACCAGTGGAACGGACTATGGCTACACCTTC

clone_size: .
d_call: .
v_call: TRBV6-1
j_call: TRBJ1-2
cdr3_aa: CASSEGAFDGYTF
cdr3_nt: TGTGCCAGCAGTGAAGGGGCATTCGATGGCTACACCTTC

clone_size: .
d_call: TRBD1
v_call: TRBV24-1
j_call: TRBJ1-1
cdr3_aa: CATSETTRGRTEAFF
cdr3_nt: TGTGCCACCAGTGAGACCACGAGGGGGCGTACTGAAGCTTTCTTT

clone_size: .
d_call: TRBD1
v_call: TRBV18
j_call: TRBJ2-5
cdr3_aa: CASSPPGQGPQETQYF
cdr3_nt: TGTGCCAGCTCACCACCCGGACAGGGGCCTCAAGAGACCCAGTACTTC

clone_size: .
d_call: .
v_call: TRBV19
j_call: TRBJ1-2
cdr3_aa: CASSLQVGNYGYTF
cdr3_nt: TGTGCCAGTAGTCTCCAGGTTGGAAACTATGGCTACACCTTC

clone_size: once
d_call: .
v_call: TRBV7-8
j_call: TRBJ2-7
cdr3_aa: CASSLLRVEQYF
cdr3_nt: TGTGCCAGCAGCTTATTAAGAGTCGAGCAGTACTTC

clone_size: few
d_call: TRBD2
v_call: TRBV7-2
j_call: TRBJ2-7
cdr3_aa: CASSGRLAGAGGEQYF
cdr3_nt: TGTGCCAGCAGCGGACGACTAGCGGGAGCTGGAGGCGAGCAGTACTTC

clone_size: .
d_call: TRBD2
v_call: TRBV4-3
j_call: TRBJ2-1
cdr3_aa: CASSSSFFQPGGAINEQFF
cdr3_nt: TGCGCCAGCAGCTCGAGCTTCTTCCAACCCGGGGGGGCCATAAATGAGCAGTTCTTC

clone_size: .
d_call: .
v_call: TRBV21-1
j_call: TRBJ1-4
cdr3_aa: CASKIGGRCLTTNEKLFF
cdr3_nt: TGTGCCAGCAAAATAGGGGGTAGATGCCTAACAACTAATGAAAAACTGTTTTTT

clone_size: .
d_call: .
v_call: TRBV4-1
j_call: TRBJ1-1
cdr3_aa: CASSHPRDSLTEAFF
cdr3_nt: TGCGCCAGCAGCCACCCCCGGGACTCCCTCACTGAAGCTTTCTTT

clone_size: .
d_call: TRBD2
v_call: TRBV15
j_call: TRBJ2-3
cdr3_aa: CATSRVPRGGDTDTQYF
cdr3_nt: TGTGCCACCAGCAGAGTCCCGCGGGGGGGCGACACAGATACGCAGTATTTT

clone_size: .
d_call: TRBD2
v_call: TRBV12-3/TRBV12-4
j_call: TRBJ2-5
cdr3_aa: CASTASGGTQYF
cdr3_nt: TGTGCCAGCACCGCTAGCGGCGGGACCCAGTACTTC

clone_size: .
d_call: .
v_call: TRBV7-9
j_call: TRBJ2-1
cdr3_aa: CASSLANGRRHNEQFF
cdr3_nt: TGTGCCAGCAGCTTAGCGAACGGGAGACGGCACAATGAGCAGTTCTTC

clone_size: .
d_call: .
v_call: TRBV9
j_call: TRBJ2-3
cdr3_aa: CASSVEAGSAGDTQYF
cdr3_nt: TGTGCCAGCAGCGTAGAGGCCGGGTCGGCGGGAGATACGCAGTATTTT

clone_size: .
d_call: .
v_call: TRBV27
j_call: TRBJ2-7
cdr3_aa: CASSLSGRSYEQYF
cdr3_nt: TGTGCCAGCAGTTTATCGGGCAGGTCCTACGAGCAGTACTTC

clone_size: .
d_call: TRBD1
v_call: TRBV23-1
j_call: TRBJ2-3
cdr3_aa: CASSLQRDRGDTQYF
cdr3_nt: TGCGCCAGCAGTCTACAAAGGGACAGGGGGGATACGCAGTATTTT

clone_size: .
d_call: TRBD1
v_call: TRBV18
j_call: TRBJ1-2
cdr3_aa: CASSPLGQGSSNYGYTF
cdr3_nt: TGTGCCAGCTCACCACTGGGACAGGGTAGTAGTAACTATGGCTACACCTTC

clone_size: .
d_call: .
v_call: TRBV28
j_call: TRBJ2-2
cdr3_aa: CASRLDSRNTGELFF
cdr3_nt: TGTGCCAGCAGGTTGGACAGTAGGAACACCGGGGAGCTGTTTTTT

clone_size: .
d_call: .
v_call: TRBV5-1
j_call: TRBJ2-7
cdr3_aa: CASSSGPPSYEQYF
cdr3_nt: TGCGCCAGCAGCTCTGGCCCACCCTCCTACGAGCAGTACTTC

clone_size: .
d_call: TRBD2
v_call: TRBV4-3
j_call: TRBJ2-3
cdr3_aa: CASGRAGGVTDTQYF
cdr3_nt: TGCGCCAGCGGAAGAGCGGGGGGCGTCACAGATACGCAGTATTTT

clone_size: .
d_call: .
v_call: TRBV5-1
j_call: TRBJ2-3
cdr3_aa: CASSFDQGTDTQYF
cdr3_nt: TGCGCCAGCAGCTTCGACCAGGGCACAGATACGCAGTATTTT

clone_size: .
d_call: TRBD1
v_call: TRBV6-2/TRBV6-3
j_call: TRBJ1-2
cdr3_aa: CASSYSGQANYGYTF
cdr3_nt: TGTGCCAGCAGTTACTCGGGACAGGCTAACTATGGCTACACCTTC

clone_size: .
d_call: TRBD1
v_call: TRBV6-6
j_call: TRBJ2-1
cdr3_aa: CASRRQGAFNEQFF
cdr3_nt: TGTGCCAGCAGGCGACAGGGGGCCTTCAATGAGCAGTTCTTC

clone_size: .
d_call: TRBD1
v_call: TRBV18
j_call: TRBJ2-7
cdr3_aa: CASSDGQGYEQYF
cdr3_nt: TGTGCCAGCTCGGACGGACAGGGCTACGAGCAGTACTTC

clone_size: .
d_call: TRBD1
v_call: TRBV7-8
j_call: TRBJ2-5
cdr3_aa: CASSRARDRRRAQYF
cdr3_nt: TGTGCCAGCAGCCGAGCCCGGGACAGAAGGAGAGCCCAGTACTTC

clone_size: .
d_call: .
v_call: TRBV9
j_call: TRBJ2-5
cdr3_aa: CASSPRRGRWGETQYF
cdr3_nt: TGTGCCAGCAGCCCAAGGAGGGGACGCTGGGGGGAGACCCAGTACTTC

clone_size: .
d_call: TRBD1
v_call: TRBV19
j_call: TRBJ1-6
cdr3_aa: CASSLRQGNSPLHF
cdr3_nt: TGTGCCAGTAGTCTCCGACAGGGTAATTCACCCCTCCACTTT

clone_size: .
d_call: .
v_call: TRBV7-9
j_call: TRBJ1-5
cdr3_aa: CASSLMADQPQHF
cdr3_nt: TGTGCCAGCAGCTTAATGGCGGATCAGCCCCAGCATTTT

clone_size: .
d_call: .
v_call: TRBV28
j_call: TRBJ2-2
cdr3_aa: CASRGGQLANTGELFF
cdr3_nt: TGTGCCAGCAGGGGGGGACAGCTCGCGAACACCGGGGAGCTGTTTTTT

clone_size: .
d_call: .
v_call: TRBV19
j_call: TRBJ1-2
cdr3_aa: CASSMRAYGYTF
cdr3_nt: TGTGCCAGTAGTATGAGAGCGTATGGCTACACCTTC

clone_size: once
d_call: .
v_call: TRBV12-3/TRBV12-4
j_call: TRBJ2-3
cdr3_aa: CASSLLEVDTQYF
cdr3_nt: TGTGCCAGCAGTTTACTAGAAGTAGATACGCAGTATTTT